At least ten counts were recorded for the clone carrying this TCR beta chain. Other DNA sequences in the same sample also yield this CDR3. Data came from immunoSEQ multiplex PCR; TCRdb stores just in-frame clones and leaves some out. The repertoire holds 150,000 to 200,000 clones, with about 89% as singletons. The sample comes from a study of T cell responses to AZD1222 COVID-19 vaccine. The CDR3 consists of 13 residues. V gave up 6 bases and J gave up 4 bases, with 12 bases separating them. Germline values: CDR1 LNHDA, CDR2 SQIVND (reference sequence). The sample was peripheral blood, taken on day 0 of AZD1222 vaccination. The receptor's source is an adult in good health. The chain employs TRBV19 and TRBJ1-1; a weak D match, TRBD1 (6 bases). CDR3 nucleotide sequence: TGTGCCAGTAGACTACAGGGAGGCACTGAAGCTTTCTTT. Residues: CASRLQGGTEAFF.